The T cell receptor beta chain under discussion was sequenced for a study of siplizumab effects on memory and regulatory T cells. The germline V gene has CDR1 WNHNN and CDR2 SYGVQD (reference sequence). V was clipped by 0 bases and J by 3 bases, with 18 bases between them. The CDR3 is made up of 17 amino acids. The data were produced by immunoSEQ multiplex PCR, yet TCRdb's version contains in-frame clones alone and is incomplete. The table has about 120,000 clones, roughly 95% seen once. The source of this sequence is a human donor in good health. This chain uses TRBV10-1 with TRBJ2-7; D gene unclear. Sequencing was performed on non-Treg CD4+ T cells sorted from blood. In DNA form, the CDR3 reads TGCGCCAGCAGTGAGTCGACTGGGGTAAAGGCCCTCTACGAGCAGTACTTC. This gives the protein CASSESTGVKALYEQYF.